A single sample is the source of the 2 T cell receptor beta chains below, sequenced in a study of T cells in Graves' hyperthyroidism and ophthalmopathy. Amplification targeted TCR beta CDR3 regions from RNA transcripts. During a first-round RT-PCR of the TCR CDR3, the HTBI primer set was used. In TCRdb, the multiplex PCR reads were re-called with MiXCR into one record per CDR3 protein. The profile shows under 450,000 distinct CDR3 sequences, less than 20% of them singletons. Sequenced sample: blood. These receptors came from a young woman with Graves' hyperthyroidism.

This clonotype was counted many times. The CDR3 DNA reads as TGTGCCAGCAGTTTGGGGGGCGCGGCCTTCGAGCAGTACTTC. This encodes CASSLGGAAFEQYF. The gene calls are TRBV12-3 or TRBV12-4 and TRBJ2-7; either TRBD1 or TRBD2 may fit D (6 bases each). Between the trimmed V and J ends, which lost 3 bases and 6 bases, there was a span of 15 bases. This CDR3 is 14 amino acids long.

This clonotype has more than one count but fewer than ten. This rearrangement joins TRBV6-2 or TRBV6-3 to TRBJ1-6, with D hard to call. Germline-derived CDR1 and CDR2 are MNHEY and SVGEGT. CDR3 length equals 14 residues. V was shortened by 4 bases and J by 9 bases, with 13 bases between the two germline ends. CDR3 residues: CASSSTGLSSPLHF. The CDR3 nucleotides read TGTGCCAGCAGTTCTACCGGGTTGAGTTCACCCCTCCACTTT.